A single sample gave rise to the 14 T cell receptor beta chains below, sequenced in a study of blood T cell repertoires in COVID-19. TCRdb's table, derived via immunoSEQ multiplex PCR, lists solely in-frame clones and lacks some. This table holds approximately 180,000 clones, roughly 87% found once. Sequences were obtained from PBMCs or T cells enriched from blood (not recorded which). These receptors came from a human donor with acute COVID-19. The donor label of this sample is uncertain.

The chain links TRBV7-2 to TRBJ2-2; 10 bases align to TRBD2. This CDR3 comprises 15 residues. J lost 5 bases, V lost 4 bases, and 4 bases had no gene match. Germline V lookup: CDR1 SGHTA, CDR2 FQGNSA. This chain's CDR3 is CASSSAGGRTGELFF. In DNA, the CDR3 is TGTGCCAGCAGCTCAGCGGGGGGGCGGACCGGGGAGCTGTTTTTT.

The chain has TRBV18 and TRBJ1-1; maybe TRBD1 (5 bases). V was pared by 8 bases and J by 3 bases, with 13 bases between. CDR1 KGHSH and CDR2 LQKENI come from the germline V gene. The CDR3 is made up of 13 amino acids. The CDR3 sequence: CASNSDSYTEAFF. Here the CDR3 DNA reads TGTGCCAGCAATTCAGACAGTTACACTGAAGCTTTCTTT. The full variable domain, with the rest looked up from reference TRBV18 and TRBJ1-1, is NAGVMQNPRHLVRRRGQEARLRCSPMKGHSHVYWYRQLPEEGLKFMVYLQKENIIDESGMPKERFSAEFPKEGPSILRIQQVVRGDSAAYFCASNSDSYTEAFFGQGTRLTVV.

V is TRBV11-2 and J is TRBJ2-3; 8 bases align to TRBD2. Germline CDR1 reads SGHAT; CDR2 reads FQNNGV. The CDR3 covers 16 residues. J lost 2 bases, V lost 2 bases, and 6 bases had no gene match. CDR3 region: CASSLTAGGDTDTQYF. CDR3 bases: TGTGCCAGCAGCTTAACTGCCGGGGGGGACACAGATACGCAGTATTTT.

The J gene is TRBJ2-3, the V gene TRBV4-1; TRBD2 matches at 8 bases. Looked up from germline, CDR1 is MGHRA and CDR2 is YSYEKL. The junction had 10 bases not matched to a gene; V was cut back by 3 bases and J by 14 bases. This CDR3 region has 13 residues. CDR3 loop: CASSQGAGGDPYF. CDR3 bases: TGCGCCAGCAGCCAGGGAGCCGGGGGGGATCCGTATTTT.

The chain recombines TRBV7-3 with TRBJ2-5, with 11 bases that match TRBD2. Germline V gives CDR1 SGHTA, CDR2 FQGTGA. J gave up 5 bases and V 5 bases, and 4 bases lay outside the gene matches. The CDR3 runs 14 residues. CDR3: CASSQTSGAETQYF. The CDR3, as DNA: TGTGCCAGCAGCCAGACTAGCGGGGCGGAGACCCAGTACTTC.

This clone occurred once. This chain links TRBV4-2 with TRBJ2-7; the match to TRBD2 covers 7 bases. J was trimmed by 4 bases and V by 0 bases; bases with no gene match: 12. CDR1 and CDR2 (germline): LGHNA, YNFKEQ. This CDR3 is 17 amino acids long. CDR3 region: CASSQDLLGLGIYEQYF. CDR3 in DNA: TGTGCCAGCAGCCAAGATCTGCTTGGACTAGGTATTTACGAGCAGTACTTC.

This sequence joins TRBV5-5 and TRBJ1-6, with 11 bases identical to TRBD1. CDR1 and CDR2 (germline): SGHKS, YYEKEE (reference sequence). V was clipped by 5 bases and J by 10 bases; unmatched bases: 8. CDR3 length equals 15 residues. The CDR3 coding sequence is TGTGCCAGCAGGCCCGGGACAGGGGGTCGATCACCCCTCCACTTT. It codes for CASRPGTGGRSPLHF.

The chain recombines TRBV19 with TRBJ1-2; D unclear. The CDR3 length is 16 residues. Germline V gene lookup returns CDR1 LNHDA and CDR2 SQIVND (reference sequence). Trimming took off 1 base at V and 7 bases at J, with 19 bases between the two ends. The CDR3 coding sequence is TGTGCCAGTAGTATAGGCGAGAACAGCCCCCGTACTGGCTACACCTTC. Protein sequence: CASSIGENSPRTGYTF.

CDR3 DNA sequence: TGTGCCAGCAGCCAAGGTATCCCGAACTATGGCTACACCTTC. Amino acids: CASSQGIPNYGYTF. The chain couples TRBV3-1 (or the pseudogene TRBV3-2) to TRBJ1-2; D unresolved. The CDR3 consists of 14 residues. Looked up from germline, CDR1 is LGHDT and CDR2 is YNNKEL (reference sequence). Deletions cut 1 base from V and 2 bases from J, with 8 bases between.

The rearrangement joins TRBV4-2 to TRBJ2-7, with 8 positions matching TRBD1. The J segment lost 1 base and the V segment lost 4 bases, leaving 6 bases of the junction unmatched. In germline, CDR1 is LGHNA, CDR2 YNFKEQ. The CDR3 is made up of 15 amino acids. The CDR3 nucleotides are TGTGCCAGCAGCCTGGGGACAGGAGGGTCCTACGAGCAGTACTTC. This sequence encodes CASSLGTGGSYEQYF.

The V and J genes are TRBV5-3 and TRBJ1-2; D is possibly TRBD1 (6 bases). TRBV5-3 is recorded as an ORF, its role being uncertain. The CDR3 length is 14 residues. V lost 4 bases and J lost 11, with 21 bases in between. The CDR3 loop is CARSTPGRRRGYTF. The CDR3 DNA reads TGTGCCAGAAGCACCCCGGGCCGACGAAGGGGGTACACCTTC.

The rearrangement joins TRBV20-1 to TRBJ1-2; unclear D gene. Trimming cost V 6 bases and J 4 bases, with 9 bases left between them. Germline CDR1 reads DFQATT; CDR2 reads SNEGSKA (reference sequence). The CDR3 spans 11 residues. CDR3 sequence: CSAPDFYGYTF. In DNA, the CDR3 is TGCAGTGCACCGGACTTCTATGGCTACACCTTC.

This clone was detected once. The CDR3 region is CASRLRDRLYEQYF. The CDR3 region has the DNA TGTGCCAGCAGGCTCCGGGACAGGCTCTACGAGCAGTACTTC. The V call is TRBV6-5, the J call TRBJ2-7; 8 positions match TRBD1. The CDR3 extends over 14 amino acids. Germline values: CDR1 MNHEY, CDR2 SVGAGI. V lost 6 bases, J lost 3 bases, and 7 bases stayed unmatched.

This chain joins TRBV10-1 and TRBJ1-1; 7 bases are shared with TRBD1. Germline trimming cut 0 bases from V and 11 bases from J; bases unmatched to any gene: 6. The CDR3 contains 13 residues. Germline values: CDR1 WNHNN, CDR2 SYGVQD (reference sequence). The CDR3 DNA follows: TGCGCCAGCAGTGAGTCTGCAGGGGGGTATGCTTTCTTT. The encoded protein is CASSESAGGYAFF.